This T cell receptor beta chain was sequenced during a study of CD8+CD57+ T cells in acquired aplastic anemia. Turning to this clonotype: Its antigen remains unknown.

This CDR3 comprises 13 residues. Germline V gene data show CDR1 as DFQATT and CDR2 as SNEGSKA (reference sequence). V trimming: 5 bases; J trimming: 4 bases; junction bases outside the gene matches: 5. Study outcomes and limitations: Common to patients and controls were approximately 30 CD8+ CDR3 sequences.

Investigators profiled TCR beta VDJ and CDR3 from genomic DNA template. One entry per CDR3 protein results from TCRdb running MiXCR on the reads. The sample carries more than 150,000 distinct CDR3 sequences, roughly 50% recorded once. Previously, flow cytometry had revealed CD8+CD57+ cell expansion in the patients chosen for sequencing. The source material was sorted CD4+, CD8+, or CD8+CD57+ T cells (not recorded which) from PBMCs. The TCR originated in a human donor with aplastic anemia. This chain connects TRBV20-1 to TRBJ2-5; 9 bases align to TRBD1. The CDR3 spells CSAVTGGSETQYF. Written as DNA, the CDR3 is TGCAGTGCTGTCACAGGGGGCTCAGAGACCCAGTACTTC.